These T cell receptor beta chains were read from a single sample in a study of monozygotic twins with inflammatory bowel disease. Each CDR3 protein gets one entry in TCRdb, which reprocessed the 5' RACE reads and gives no DNA. The table counts approximately 400,000 distinct CDR3 sequences; about 2.3% lies in the top ten. The sample was blood. These TCRs come from a human donor with ulcerative colitis or Crohn's disease, or a healthy co-twin of an affected twin (not recorded which). Both conserved end residues are part of each CDR3.

V: TRBV12-3/TRBV12-4; J: TRBJ1-3; CDR3: CASSTDISGNTIYF
V: TRBV9; J: TRBJ2-2; CDR3: CASSKGLAGFTGELFF
V: TRBV10-2; J: TRBJ1-5; CDR3: CASGWGEVSNQPQHF
V: TRBV7-2; J: TRBJ1-5; CDR3: CASSSRDSSQPQHF
V: TRBV7-2; J: TRBJ1-1; CDR3: CASSLSSGPMNTEAFF
V: TRBV7-2; J: TRBJ2-1; CDR3: CASSTVAGGNEQFF
V: TRBV7-2; J: TRBJ2-7; CDR3: CASSLGASWTYEQYF
V: TRBV11-2; J: TRBJ2-5; CDR3: CASSLDLAGGYQETQYF
V: TRBV10-3; J: TRBJ2-7; CDR3: CASGTPSAYEQYF
V: TRBV24-1; J: TRBJ2-7; CDR3: CATSGQGAYEQYF
V: TRBV28; J: TRBJ2-1; CDR3: CASSSWGGTNEQFF
V: TRBV12-3/TRBV12-4; J: TRBJ1-1; CDR3: CARPRGAGGNTEAFF
V: TRBV12-3/TRBV12-4; J: TRBJ1-2; CDR3: CASSLRAMGYTF
V: TRBV9; J: TRBJ2-1; CDR3: CASSVAGSRLKNNEQFF
V: TRBV30; J: TRBJ2-1; CDR3: CAWSKQGRYNEQFF
V: TRBV20-1; J: TRBJ2-3; CDR3: CSGRNGATDTQYF